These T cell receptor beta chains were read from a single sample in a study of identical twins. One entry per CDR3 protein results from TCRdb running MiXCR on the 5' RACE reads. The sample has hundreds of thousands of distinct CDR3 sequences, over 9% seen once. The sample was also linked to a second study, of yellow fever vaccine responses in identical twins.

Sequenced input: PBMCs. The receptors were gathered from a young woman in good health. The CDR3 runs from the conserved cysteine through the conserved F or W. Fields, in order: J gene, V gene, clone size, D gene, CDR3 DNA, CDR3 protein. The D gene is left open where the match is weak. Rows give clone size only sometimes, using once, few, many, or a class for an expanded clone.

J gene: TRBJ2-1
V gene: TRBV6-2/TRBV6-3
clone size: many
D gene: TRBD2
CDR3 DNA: TGTGCCAGCAGCCCATATCCGGGACTAGCGCTGAATGAGCAGTTCTTC
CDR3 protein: CASSPYPGLALNEQFF

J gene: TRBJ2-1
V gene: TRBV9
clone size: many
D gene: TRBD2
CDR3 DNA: TGTGCCAGCAGCCCAGAGGGAGGGCAGTACGAGCAGTTCTTC
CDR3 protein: CASSPEGGQYEQFF

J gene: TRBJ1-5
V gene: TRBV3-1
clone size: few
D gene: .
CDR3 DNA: TGTGCCAGCAGCCTTTCATCATGGAATGGACCCCAGCATTTT
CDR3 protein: CASSLSSWNGPQHF

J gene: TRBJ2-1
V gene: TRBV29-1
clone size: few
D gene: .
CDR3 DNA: TGCAGCGTTGTAATATCCAGCGAGCATGAGCAGTTCTTC
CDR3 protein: CSVVISSEHEQFF

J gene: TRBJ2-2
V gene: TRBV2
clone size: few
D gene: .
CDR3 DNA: TGTGCCAGCAGTCGCGATACTAGAGTCATCACCGGGGAGCTGTTTTTT
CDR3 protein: CASSRDTRVITGELFF

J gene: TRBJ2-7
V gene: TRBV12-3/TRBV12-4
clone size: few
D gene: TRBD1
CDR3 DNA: TGTGCCAGCAGTTTCTTATTACAGGGGGCTTACGAGCAGTACTTC
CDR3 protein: CASSFLLQGAYEQYF

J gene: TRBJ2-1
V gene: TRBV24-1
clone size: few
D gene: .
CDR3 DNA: TGTGCCACCAGTGACCCCGGACAAATCGATGAGCAGTTCTTC
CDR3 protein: CATSDPGQIDEQFF

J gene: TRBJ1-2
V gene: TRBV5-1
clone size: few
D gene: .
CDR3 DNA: TGCGCCAGCAGCTTTCCAGGGGCCCTGAATTGGGATGGCTACACCTTC
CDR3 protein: CASSFPGALNWDGYTF

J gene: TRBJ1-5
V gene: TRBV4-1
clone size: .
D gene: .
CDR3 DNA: TGCGCCAGCAGCCAAGACCTTGGGGGCAGGTCCCTTAATCAGCCCCAGCATTTT
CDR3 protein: CASSQDLGGRSLNQPQHF

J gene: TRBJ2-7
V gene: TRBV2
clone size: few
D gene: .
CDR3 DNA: TGTGCCAGCAGTGAAGCGCGGGCTGGTTACGAGCAGTACTTC
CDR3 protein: CASSEARAGYEQYF

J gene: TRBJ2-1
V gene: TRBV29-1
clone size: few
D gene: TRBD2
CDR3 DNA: TGCAGCGGAATAGCGGGAGTATACAATGAGCAGTTCTTC
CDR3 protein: CSGIAGVYNEQFF

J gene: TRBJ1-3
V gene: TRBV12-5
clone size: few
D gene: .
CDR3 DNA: TGTGCTAGTGGTTTGTTAGGAAACACCATATATTTT
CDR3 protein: CASGLLGNTIYF

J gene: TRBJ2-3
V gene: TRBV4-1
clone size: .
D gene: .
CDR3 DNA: TGCGCCAGCAGCCAAGAAGGGGCCGGGGTGACAGGTACGCAGTATTTT
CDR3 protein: CASSQEGAGVTGTQYF

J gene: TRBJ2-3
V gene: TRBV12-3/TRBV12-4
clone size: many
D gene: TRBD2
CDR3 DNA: TGTGCCAGCACCCCAGGCGGGAGTAGAGATACGCAGTATTTT
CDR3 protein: CASTPGGSRDTQYF

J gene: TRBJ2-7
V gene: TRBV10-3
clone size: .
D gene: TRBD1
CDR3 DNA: TGTGCCACTTGGGACAGGCTCTCCTACGAGCAGTACTTC
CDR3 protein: CATWDRLSYEQYF

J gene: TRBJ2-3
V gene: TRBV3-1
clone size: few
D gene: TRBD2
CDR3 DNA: TGTGCCAGCAGCCCCAGAGGAATAGCGGGAGTAGGCACAGATACGCAGTATTTT
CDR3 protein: CASSPRGIAGVGTDTQYF

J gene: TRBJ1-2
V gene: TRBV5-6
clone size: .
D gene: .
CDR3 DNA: TGTGCCAGCAGCTTGTTCACCGCCTATGGCTACACCTTC
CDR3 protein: CASSLFTAYGYTF

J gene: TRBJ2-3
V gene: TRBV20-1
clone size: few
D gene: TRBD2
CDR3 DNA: TGCAGTGCTAGCCCTAGCGGGGGGGGATTAGATACGCAGTATTTT
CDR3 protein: CSASPSGGGLDTQYF

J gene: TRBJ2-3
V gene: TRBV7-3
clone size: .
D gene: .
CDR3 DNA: TGTGCCAGCAGCTTAACGGCTAGTCGCGCAGATACGCAGTATTTT
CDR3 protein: CASSLTASRADTQYF

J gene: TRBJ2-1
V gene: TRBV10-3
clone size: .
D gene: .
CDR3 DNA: TGTGCCATCAGGGTACTAGATAGTAATGAGCAGTTCTTC
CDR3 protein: CAIRVLDSNEQFF

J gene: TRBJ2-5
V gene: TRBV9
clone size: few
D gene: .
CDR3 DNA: TGTGCCAGCAGCGTAGGTGGCCTCCAAGAGACCCAGTACTTC
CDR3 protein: CASSVGGLQETQYF

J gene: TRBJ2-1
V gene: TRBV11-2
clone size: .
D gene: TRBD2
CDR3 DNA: TGTGCCAGCAGCTTAGAGGGCGGGGGGAGCGATGAGCAGTTCTTC
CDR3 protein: CASSLEGGGSDEQFF